These 32 T cell receptor beta chains were sequenced from one sample in a study of shared clonotypes between healthy human individuals. Method: immunoSEQ multiplex PCR; TCRdb's copy keeps in-frame clones and lacks some. The sample yields nearly 750,000 clones, approximately 72% seen once. Sequenced input: memory CD4+ T cells sorted from blood. Regarding subset: CD45RA-negative fraction. All receptors come from a woman younger than 45 in good health.

As concerns this clone: Its ends do not fully match the called genes, so a read error is possible. V usage is TRBV29-1 and J usage is TRBJ2-1; perhaps TRBD2 as D (5 bases). The CDR3 has 12 amino acids. The germline V gene encodes CDR1 SQVTM and CDR2 ANQGSEA. CDR3 nucleotide sequence: TGCAGCGTTGTGGACTCCCACAATGAGCAGTTCTTC. It encodes CSVVDSHNEQFF.

This chain uses TRBV6-5 with TRBJ2-4; 7 bases fit TRBD2. The CDR3 sequence is 16 residues long. The ends lost 2 bases at V and 3 bases at J; junction bases unmatched: 7. The V gene's germline CDR1 is MNHEY and CDR2 SVGAGI. For the CDR3, the DNA is TGTGCCAGCAGTTACACCACGACGGGGGGCAAAAACATTCAGTACTTC. Its translation is CASSYTTTGGKNIQYF.

V usage is TRBV9 and J usage is TRBJ2-5; D call uncertain. Judging by the DNA end, TRBJ2-7 fits better; the J call may be wrong. CDR1 is SGDLS, CDR2 YYNGEE, per germline. CDR3 length: 13 amino acids. CDR3 nucleotide sequence: TGTGCCAGCAGCCTCGGGCCATCCCACGAGCAGTACTTC. Translated: CASSLGPSHEQYF.

The chain joins TRBV10-3 to TRBJ2-3, with D hard to call. This CDR3 has 13 amino acids. V lost 3 bases to trimming and J lost 8 bases, with 12 bases between them. CDR1 ENHRY and CDR2 SYGVKD come from the germline V gene. The DNA of the CDR3 is TGTGCCATCAGTGATCGAACAGATAGTACGCAGTATTTT. This sequence encodes CAISDRTDSTQYF.

The rearrangement joins TRBV6-6 to TRBJ2-3, with a tentative D call TRBD1 (6 bases). There are 15 residues in the CDR3. The V gene's germline CDR1 is MNHNY and CDR2 SVGAGI (reference sequence). Trimming took 6 bases from V and 4 from J, leaving 17 bases between them. CDR3 sequence: CASRISGVGADTQYF. CDR3 DNA: TGTGCCAGCAGAATATCAGGGGTTGGGGCAGATACGCAGTATTTT.

V is TRBV7-2 and J is TRBJ1-1, with D maybe TRBD1 (5 bases). Germline V gene data show CDR1 as SGHTA and CDR2 as FQGNSA. V gave up 1 base and J gave up 5 bases, with 17 bases separating them. This CDR3 contains 16 residues. Here the CDR3 DNA reads TGTGCCAGCAGCTTAGGTTTGGCGGCAGGGCGAACTGAAGCTTTCTTT. It translates to CASSLGLAAGRTEAFF.

This clone was seen ten or more times. V gene TRBV11-2 combines with J gene TRBJ2-1, with 9 bases aligning to TRBD2. The V and J ends lost 0 bases and 5 bases, in that order; junction bases with no gene match: 5. The CDR3 spans 16 residues. Looked up from germline, CDR1 is SGHAT and CDR2 is FQNNGV. CDR3 in amino acids: CASSLDLSGSHNEQFF. The CDR3 DNA sequence: TGTGCCAGCAGCTTAGATCTTAGCGGGAGCCACAATGAGCAGTTCTTC.

In regard to this clone: A much larger clone differs by one base, so this may be a read error. The gene calls are TRBV7-9 and TRBJ2-3, with D possibly called TRBD1 or TRBD2 (5 bases each). The CDR3 length is 14 residues. The V end was cut by 5 bases, the J end by 0 bases, with 9 bases between. Germline V lookup: CDR1 SEHNR, CDR2 FQNEAQ (reference sequence). CDR3 sequence reads: CASSGTESTDTQYF. CDR3 coding DNA: TGTGCCAGCAGCGGGACGGAGAGCACAGATACGCAGTATTTT. Together with reference TRBV7-9 and TRBJ2-3, the CDR3 gives the full variable domain: DTGVSQNPRHKITKRGQNVTFRCDPISEHNRLYWYRQTLGQGPEFLTYFQNEAQLEKSRLLSDRFSAERPKGSFSTLEIQRTEQGDSAMYLCASSGTESTDTQYFGPGTRLTVL.

The gene calls are TRBV5-4 and TRBJ2-2; 7 bases agree with TRBD1. The germline CDR1 and CDR2 sequences are SGHNT and YYREEE (reference sequence). J gave up 4 bases and V 8 bases, and 11 bases lay outside the gene matches. The CDR3 contains 15 residues. The chain's CDR3 is CASKEQGISTGELFF. The CDR3, as DNA: TGTGCCAGTAAAGAACAGGGGATAAGCACCGGGGAGCTGTTTTTT.

The chain couples TRBV18 to TRBJ2-5, with D unresolved. The J call may be mistaken, given a closer DNA end match to TRBJ2-7. The CDR3 sequence is 11 residues long. Germline V gene lookup returns CDR1 KGHSH and CDR2 LQKENI. CDR3 sequence reads: CASSSSYEQYF. The CDR3 region has the DNA TGTGCCAGCTCTTCGTCCTACGAGCAGTACTTC.

The chain employs TRBV9 and TRBJ1-1; D is uncertain. Trimming removed 4 bases from V and 0 bases from J, with 10 bases in between. This CDR3 spans 14 amino acids. CDR1 and CDR2 from the germline V gene are SGDLS and YYNGEE. The CDR3 here is CASSPTQLNTEAFF. The CDR3 DNA sequence: TGTGCCAGCAGCCCCACGCAGCTGAACACTGAAGCTTTCTTT.

As concerns this clone: Different DNA sequences within this sample yield the same CDR3. The rearrangement links TRBV5-1 to TRBJ2-1, with D possibly being TRBD1 (6 bases). CDR3 size: 15 residues. V was clipped by 4 bases and J by 1 base, with 12 bases between them. CDR1 and CDR2 (germline): SGHRS, YFSETQ. The CDR3: CASSQDSGSYNEQFF. Written as DNA, the CDR3 is TGCGCCAGCAGCCAGGACAGCGGATCCTACAATGAGCAGTTCTTC.

The chain carries TRBV6-1 and TRBJ2-3; D gene uncertain. The CDR3 is 12 residues long. V lost 8 bases and J lost 5, with 11 bases in between. CDR1 is MNHNS and CDR2 is SASEGT in the germline V gene. CDR3 protein: CASGRLQDTQYF. Written as DNA, the CDR3 is TGTGCCAGCGGCCGACTTCAAGATACGCAGTATTTT.

CDR3 residues: CASRGLAGGVEQYF. The CDR3 bases are TGTGCCAGCAGAGGACTAGCGGGAGGGGTAGAGCAGTACTTC. The chain employs TRBV2 and TRBJ2-7; 15 positions match TRBD2. Trimming removed 6 bases from V and 7 bases from J; junction bases left unmatched: 4. The CDR3 has 14 amino acids. Per the germline V gene, CDR1 is SNHLY and CDR2 is FYNNEI. Full variable domain (missing parts from reference TRBV2 and TRBJ2-7): EPEVTQTPSHQVTQMGQEVILRCVPISNHLYFYWYRQILGQKVEFLVSFYNNEISEKSEIFDDQFSVERPDGSNFTLKIRSTKLEDSAMYFCASRGLAGGVEQYFGPGTRLTVT.

In its sample, this clone was seen a few times. The chain couples TRBV11-2 to TRBJ2-1, with D maybe TRBD1 (5 bases). This CDR3 spans 15 amino acids. V lost 5 bases and J lost 4, with 15 bases in between. The germline CDR1 and CDR2 sequences are SGHAT and FQNNGV. This CDR3 is CASSPQGGEYNEQFF. The CDR3 DNA is TGTGCCAGCAGCCCCCAGGGCGGAGAATACAATGAGCAGTTCTTC.

The sample holds a few counts of this clone. The gene calls are TRBV4-1 and TRBJ1-3, with D unclear. The germline V and J ends were trimmed by 0 bases and 4 bases, with 13 bases remaining between them. Looked up from germline, CDR1 is MGHRA and CDR2 is YSYEKL. The CDR3 extends over 16 amino acids. CDR3 coding DNA: TGCGCCAGCAGCCAAGAAGGATCTTTAATGGGAAACACCATATATTTT. It encodes CASSQEGSLMGNTIYF.

This chain connects TRBV6-1 to TRBJ2-7, with D possibly matching TRBD1 (6 bases). This CDR3 contains 16 residues. CDR1 and CDR2 from the germline V gene are MNHNS and SASEGT. V dropped 1 base and J dropped 3 bases, with 16 bases sitting between them. The CDR3 sequence is CASSEVRGEGYYEQYF. The CDR3 DNA follows: TGTGCCAGCAGTGAAGTCAGGGGCGAAGGTTACTACGAGCAGTACTTC.

This clone showed up just a few times. The chain recombines TRBV4-1 with TRBJ1-2, with D possibly TRBD1 on 6 matching bases. The CDR3 covers 15 residues. Trimming shortened V by 4 bases and J by 4 bases, and 16 bases separated the two germline ends. Per germline, CDR1 MGHRA and CDR2 YSYEKL. In DNA form, the CDR3 reads TGCGCCAGCAGCCTAAGCGCCGGACAGACCTATGGCTACACCTTC. It translates to CASSLSAGQTYGYTF.

This clone came up once. The gene calls are TRBV28 and TRBJ1-3, with D hard to call. V dropped 0 bases and J dropped 5 bases, with 5 bases sitting between them. Germline-derived CDR1 and CDR2 are MDHEN and SYDVKM. The CDR3 runs to 13 residues. CDR3 region: CASSLWLRNTIYF. The CDR3 DNA reads TGTGCCAGCAGTTTATGGCTAAGAAACACCATATATTTT. Drawing the rest from reference TRBV28 and TRBJ1-3, the complete variable domain is DVKVTQSSRYLVKRTGEKVFLECVQDMDHENMFWYRQDPGLGLRLIYFSYDVKMKEKGDIPEGYSVSREKKERFSLILESASTNQTSMYLCASSLWLRNTIYFGEGSWLTVV.

This chain links TRBV5-1 with TRBJ2-1, with TRBD1 matching 8 bases. CDR1 is SGHRS, CDR2 YFSETQ, per germline. With 0 bases clipped from V and 4 bases from J, the junction kept 12 bases outside the gene matches. CDR3 size: 18 residues. CDR3 region: CASSLGVLGQVAYNEQFF. The CDR3 DNA reads TGCGCCAGCAGCTTGGGGGTGTTGGGACAGGTTGCGTACAATGAGCAGTTCTTC.

The rearrangement joins TRBV10-3 to TRBJ2-2; the D call may be TRBD1 or TRBD2 (6 bases each). The V end was cut by 6 bases, the J end by 5 bases, with 10 bases between. Germline V gives CDR1 ENHRY, CDR2 SYGVKD. The CDR3 is 13 residues long. The CDR3 coding sequence is TGTGCCATCAGGAAAGGGGGGACCGGGGAGCTGTTTTTT. Protein sequence: CAIRKGGTGELFF.

The chain employs TRBV7-8 and TRBJ2-5, with 11 bases fitting TRBD2. CDR3 length: 16 residues. V was pared by 4 bases and J by 1 base, with 5 bases of the junction left unmatched. Germline V gene data show CDR1 as SGHVS and CDR2 as FQNEAQ. The DNA of the CDR3 is TGTGCCAGCAGCTGGCGACTAGCGGGGACCCAAGAGACCCAGTACTTC. This encodes CASSWRLAGTQETQYF.

The chain carries TRBV29-1 and TRBJ2-1; D is unresolved. There are 12 residues in the CDR3. V was trimmed by 7 bases and J by 9 bases, leaving 16 bases between them. CDR1 is SQVTM and CDR2 is ANQGSEA in the germline V gene. Here the CDR3 reads CSARSELTEQFF. CDR3 DNA: TGCAGCGCACGATCGGAGTTGACTGAGCAGTTCTTC.

This rearrangement joins TRBV11-2 to TRBJ1-4, with a weak D call TRBD1 (5 bases). The V and J ends lost 1 base and 4 bases respectively, with 16 bases between them. This CDR3 is 17 amino acids long. Germline lookup yields CDR1 SGHAT and CDR2 FQNNGV. This CDR3 reads CASSLGRGGVLNEKLFF. The CDR3 region has the DNA TGTGCCAGCAGCTTAGGTAGAGGAGGGGTCCTTAATGAAAAACTGTTTTTT.

The CDR3 DNA reads as TGTGCCAGCAGTGTCTTACCGGGACAGGGGGCCCACGAGCAGTACTTC. This codes for CASSVLPGQGAHEQYF. V is TRBV2 and J is TRBJ2-7; 12 nucleotides match TRBD1. The V and J ends lost 4 bases and 5 bases, in that order; junction bases with no gene match: 9. Per germline, CDR1 SNHLY and CDR2 FYNNEI. This CDR3 is built from 16 residues.

The rearrangement links TRBV2 to TRBJ2-2, with a weak D call TRBD1 (5 bases). In germline, CDR1 is SNHLY, CDR2 FYNNEI. V lost 11 bases, J lost 4 bases, and 11 bases lay in between. The CDR3 extends over 12 amino acids. This CDR3 reads CAGRQFTGELFF. The CDR3 region has the DNA TGTGCCGGGCGACAGTTCACCGGGGAGCTGTTTTTT.

The CDR3 spells CASSHGQGAVTGGYTF. DNA for the CDR3: TGTGCCAGCAGCCACGGACAGGGGGCCGTCACGGGCGGCTACACCTTC. The chain recombines TRBV7-8 with TRBJ1-2; 11 bases are shared with TRBD1. With V trimmed by 5 bases and J by 8 bases, 13 bases remained unmatched. The CDR3 extends over 16 amino acids. Germline CDR1 SGHVS, CDR2 FQNEAQ. Complete variable domain (other parts from reference TRBV7-8 and TRBJ1-2): GAGVSQSPRYKVAKRGQDVALRCDPISGHVSLFWYQQALGQGPEFLTYFQNEAQLDKSGLPSDRFFAERPEGSVSTLKIQRTQQEDSAVYLCASSHGQGAVTGGYTFGSGTRLTVV.

The rearrangement uses TRBV28 and TRBJ2-7; D is perhaps TRBD1 (5 bases). The CDR3 covers 14 residues. Deletions cut 7 bases from V and 2 bases from J, with 15 bases between. CDR1 and CDR2 from the germline V gene are MDHEN and SYDVKM. CDR3 amino acids: CASTPGHLAYEQYF. The DNA of the CDR3 is TGTGCCAGCACCCCAGGGCACCTAGCCTACGAGCAGTACTTC.

This sequence joins TRBV5-1 and TRBJ2-1; 9 bases are shared with TRBD1. Trimming took 3 bases from V and 1 from J; bases not matched to a gene: 2. The CDR3 consists of 15 residues. Per germline, CDR1 SGHRS and CDR2 YFSETQ. CDR3 protein: CASSYDRGSYNEQFF. CDR3 DNA sequence: TGCGCCAGCAGCTACGACAGGGGGTCCTACAATGAGCAGTTCTTC.

The table lists this clone with a few counts. The chain carries TRBV27 and TRBJ2-7; 8 positions match TRBD1. The CDR3 extends over 15 amino acids. The junction had 9 bases not matched to a gene; V was cut back by 3 bases and J by 5 bases. The germline CDR1 and CDR2 sequences are MNHEY and SMNVEV (reference sequence). The CDR3 protein is CASSFFGTGGHEQYF. The CDR3 nucleotides read TGTGCCAGCAGTTTCTTCGGGACAGGAGGCCACGAGCAGTACTTC.

The rearrangement joins TRBV7-8 to TRBJ2-7; 9 nucleotides match TRBD1. The CDR3 spans 14 residues. The junction had 4 bases not matched to a gene; V was cut back by 1 base and J by 6 bases. Germline CDR1 is SGHVS and CDR2 is FQNEAQ. The CDR3 DNA follows: TGTGCCAGCAGCTTAGGGGACAGGGTCGGCGAGCAGTACTTC. It specifies CASSLGDRVGEQYF.

Only one count was recorded for this clone. The same CDR3 is also encoded by other DNA sequences in this sample. V is TRBV2 and J is TRBJ1-5, with D uncertain. The germline V gene encodes CDR1 SNHLY and CDR2 FYNNEI. V was cut by 2 bases and J by 5 bases, with 10 bases left in between. The length of the CDR3 is 14 residues. CDR3 DNA: TGTGCCAGCAGTGAAAACAGCGGAGATCAGCCCCAGCATTTT. Its protein product is CASSENSGDQPQHF.